This TCR beta chain is from a study of blood T cell repertoires in COVID-19. Study details: COVID-19 samples from acute and convalescent phases originated in the United States, Italy and Spain. PBMCs, B-cell-depleted T cells, or T cells provided the cDNA or gDNA that made up the material.

Original data processing: Reference gene primer amplification gave nucleated cell count estimates. Some clones are missing from TCRdb's copy, which holds only in-frame ones; the method was immunoSEQ multiplex PCR. V, J and clone size were drawn from that table, and D and trimming were deduced from the DNA. Among around 120,000 clones, 78% were seen once, and the ten largest hold about 2.1%. This CDR3 is 14 amino acids long. V shed 5 bases and J shed 4 bases, with 12 bases lying between them. CDR1 is SGHNT and CDR2 is YENEEA in the germline V gene. The sequenced material came from peripheral blood. The receptor was isolated from a man between 65 and 85 years old with acute or convalescent COVID-19. The rearrangement links TRBV11-3 to TRBJ1-3, with D possibly matching TRBD1 (5 bases). CDR3 sequence (DNA): TGTGCCAGCAGCCGGACAAACCGAGGAAACACCATATATTTT. It translates to CASSRTNRGNTIYF.